These T cell receptor beta chains were read from a single sample in a study of cytomegalovirus exposure and HLA in healthy donors. The repertoire was sequenced with immunoSEQ multiplex PCR; TCRdb's copy has only in-frame clones and lacks some. The data contain 130,000 or so clones, 75% to 80% of them singletons. The sequencing input was PBMCs. The receptor source for this set is a male donor in good health and CMV-seronegative. Both conserved end residues are trimmed from each CDR3. Fields, in order: V gene, CDR3 protein.

V: TRBV11-2; CDR3: ASSLGVSVSGANVLT
V: TRBV29-1; CDR3: SVEDPGAPTEAF
V: TRBV19; CDR3: ASRGDRISNQPQH
V: TRBV6-5; CDR3: ASSYGTGTAETQY
V: TRBV5-1; CDR3: ASSLQTAGPTDTQY
V: TRBV5-4; CDR3: ASSFSGATDTQY
V: TRBV30; CDR3: AWKNAQGYQETQY
V: TRBV2; CDR3: ASSEAGPGGFTDTQY
V: TRBV4-3; CDR3: ASSQDSATVFYGYT
V: TRBV13; CDR3: ASSLSGTGSNYGYT
V: TRBV4-2; CDR3: ASSRDRGSSSYNEQF
V: TRBV9; CDR3: ASSVVGTAYNSPLH
V: TRBV29-1; CDR3: SVATGKDQPQH
V: TRBV6-1; CDR3: ASSERDSNQPQH
V: TRBV18; CDR3: ASSPPLPGDNYGYT
V: TRBV6-4; CDR3: ASSDSNQPGIQY
V: TRBV19; CDR3: ASRMTGNYGYT
V: TRBV19; CDR3: ASSPTGLGTDTQY
V: TRBV5-1; CDR3: ASSLQGANEKLF
V: TRBV11-3; CDR3: ASSLAGRTGGAYGYT
V: TRBV5-4; CDR3: ASSSGGRGVSGNTIY
V: TRBV29-1; CDR3: SVEDRNGAGGYEQY
V: TRBV9; CDR3: ASSPFSGAATYEQY
V: TRBV11-2; CDR3: ASSLTGTMNTEAF